The present T cell receptor beta chain was sequenced within a study of regulatory T cells in long-lasting Graves disease. This clonotype was detected ten times or more. V lost 5 bases and J lost 13; bases outside the gene matches: 6. The CDR3 covers 13 residues. iRepertoire HTBI primers and Arm-PCR of CDR3 regions built TCR beta libraries. Each CDR3 protein gets one entry after TCRdb re-called the multiplex PCR reads with MiXCR. The data contain 200,000 to 250,000 distinct CDR3 sequences, around 20% of them singletons. Time point reported: newly diagnosed GD, antithyroid drugs for less than 3 months. Extracted PBMC RNA gave rise to the TCR library.

This sequence originates from a female donor with Graves disease. The chain couples TRBV12-3 or TRBV12-4 to TRBJ1-3; 12 nucleotides agree with TRBD1. Source: peripheral blood mononuclear cells (PBMCs), taken at new diagnosis, from a patient treated with antithyroid drugs. The CDR3 region has the DNA TGTGCCAGCAGTACGGGACAGGGGGCAACTATATATTTT. Translated, it gives CASSTGQGATIYF.